Below are 19 T cell receptor beta chains sequenced from a single sample in a study of cytomegalovirus exposure and HLA in healthy donors. Primers for the PCR totalled 60 Vbeta and 13 Jbeta. The protocol was immunoSEQ multiplex PCR, while the TCRdb copy is restricted to in-frame clones and leaves out a portion. Of 100,000 to 120,000 clones in the sample, roughly three quarters are singletons; the top ten hold about 5.3%. The source material was PBMCs. These receptor sequences come from a male donor in good health and CMV-seronegative.

This clone turned up a few times. The CDR3 sequence: CASSSQGYEQYF. The DNA of the CDR3 is TGTGCCAGCAGCTCTCAGGGCTACGAGCAGTACTTC. The genes are TRBV5-4 and TRBJ2-7, with TRBD1 as a possible D gene (5 bases). With 3 bases removed from V and 3 bases from J, the gap between germline ends came to 7 bases. This CDR3 is 12 amino acids long. The germline V gene has CDR1 SGHNT and CDR2 YYREEE (reference sequence).

The V and J genes are TRBV27 and TRBJ2-1; D perhaps matches TRBD2 (6 bases). Germline V gives CDR1 MNHEY, CDR2 SMNVEV (reference sequence). This CDR3 comprises 15 residues. V lost 6 bases to trimming and J lost 7 bases, with 19 bases between them. CDR3 sequence reads: CASRRVGEVKNEQFF. The CDR3 bases are TGTGCCAGCAGACGGGTGGGGGAGGTGAAAAATGAGCAGTTCTTC.

V and J are TRBV19 and TRBJ2-1; D unclear. Looked up from germline, CDR1 is LNHDA and CDR2 is SQIVND (reference sequence). CDR3 size: 15 residues. Trimming took off 5 bases at V and 1 base at J, with 12 bases between the two ends. Here the CDR3 reads CASSLGPSSYNEQFF. The DNA of the CDR3 is TGTGCCAGTAGTCTTGGGCCATCTTCCTACAATGAGCAGTTCTTC.

This rearrangement joins TRBV18 to TRBJ1-1; D unclear. The CDR3 extends over 13 amino acids. V gave up 2 bases and J gave up 1 base, with 5 bases separating them. The germline V gene has CDR1 KGHSH and CDR2 LQKENI. CDR3 protein: CASSPTRNTEAFF. The CDR3 DNA reads as TGTGCCAGCTCACCAACCAGGAACACTGAAGCTTTCTTT.

The genes are TRBV14 and TRBJ2-1; 7 bases agree with TRBD2. Germline V gives CDR1 SGHDN, CDR2 FVKESK. The CDR3 contains 15 residues. Losses at the gene ends were 8 bases for V and 3 bases for J; bases not matched to a gene: 10. CDR3 loop: CASGSSGYNYNEQFF. CDR3 nucleotides: TGTGCCAGCGGCTCTAGCGGATATAACTACAATGAGCAGTTCTTC.

The rearrangement uses TRBV11-3 and TRBJ2-5; possible D gene TRBD1, 6 bases. The germline V gene encodes CDR1 SGHNT and CDR2 YENEEA. CDR3 length equals 18 residues. The V end was cut by 1 base, the J end by 2 bases, with 20 bases between. The DNA of the CDR3 is TGTGCCAGCAGCTTAGGGGGGTGGACAGTCATCGCACAAGAGACCCAGTACTTC. Protein sequence: CASSLGGWTVIAQETQYF.

The rearrangement uses TRBV5-1 and TRBJ2-5, with 13 bases lining up with TRBD2. With the DNA end fitting TRBJ2-7 better, the J assignment may be wrong. Per the germline V gene, CDR1 is SGHRS and CDR2 is YFSETQ. CDR3 size: 18 residues. The CDR3 nucleotides read TGCGCCAGCAGCGGACTAGCGGGAGAAACGAGGAGCTCCTACGAGCAGTACTTC. Its protein product is CASSGLAGETRSSYEQYF.

The sample holds one count of this clone. The chain is built from TRBV6-1 and TRBJ1-5; D uncertain. Looked up from germline, CDR1 is MNHNS and CDR2 is SASEGT. Trimming shortened V by 2 bases and J by 3 bases, and 8 bases separated the two germline ends. CDR3 length: 14 residues. DNA of the CDR3: TGTGCCAGCAGTGAACACGGACTCAATCAGCCCCAGCATTTT. Its translation is CASSEHGLNQPQHF.

This clone was seen a single time. The rearrangement uses TRBV5-4 and TRBJ2-5; 8 bases fit TRBD1. TRBJ2-7 explains the end of the DNA better; the J call may be wrong. The germline V gene has CDR1 SGHNT and CDR2 YYREEE (reference sequence). The CDR3 is 14 amino acids. CDR3 protein: CASTFGQGSYEQYF. DNA for the CDR3: TGTGCCAGCACCTTCGGACAGGGCTCCTACGAGCAGTACTTC.

CDR3 in DNA: TGCGCCAGCAGTGAGAAGCACGAGCAGTACTTC. This sequence encodes CASSEKHEQYF. The V call is TRBV10-2, the J call TRBJ2-7; no definite D call. V was clipped by 2 bases and J by 5 bases, with 4 bases between them. CDR1 is WSHSY and CDR2 is SAAADI in the germline V gene. The length of the CDR3 is 11 residues.

Worth noting for this clone: The junction shows a germline mismatch at one end, possibly a read error. V gene TRBV7-8 combines with J gene TRBJ2-7, with 8 bases identical to TRBD2. Germline V gene sequence: CDR1 SGHVS, CDR2 FQNEAQ. This CDR3 comprises 16 residues. The chain's CDR3 is CVSSPGRLAGSYEQYF. CDR3 bases: TGTGTCAGCAGCCCCGGCCGGCTAGCGGGCTCCTACGAGCAGTACTTC.

The gene calls are TRBV6-1 and TRBJ2-7, with 9 bases lining up with TRBD2. The J segment lost 5 bases and the V segment lost 6 bases, leaving 11 bases of the junction unmatched. CDR1 is MNHNS and CDR2 is SASEGT in the germline V gene. The CDR3 has 15 amino acids. CDR3 DNA: TGTGCCAGCAGGGAGGTTAGCGGGAGCGTGAACGAGCAGTACTTC. Protein sequence: CASREVSGSVNEQYF.

This clone turned up a few times. The chain uses TRBV28 and TRBJ2-5, with 7 bases identical to TRBD2. Near its end, the DNA agrees better with TRBJ2-7, so the J call may be wrong. CDR1 is MDHEN and CDR2 is SYDVKM in the germline V gene. The CDR3 is made up of 14 amino acids. The CDR3 sequence is CASAPFSGSYEQYF. CDR3 DNA sequence: TGTGCCAGTGCCCCCTTTAGCGGGTCCTACGAGCAGTACTTC.

The genes are TRBV4-1 and TRBJ2-7; D is possibly TRBD2 (5 bases). Deletions cut 4 bases from V and 2 bases from J, with 15 bases between. The CDR3 covers 15 residues. CDR1 and CDR2 (germline): MGHRA, YSYEKL. The CDR3 DNA reads TGCGCCAGCAGCCTCCAGCGGAATCGAGCCTACGAGCAGTACTTC. Amino acids: CASSLQRNRAYEQYF.

The rearrangement links TRBV7-2 to TRBJ1-2; TRBD1 aligns across 8 bases. The CDR3 runs 13 residues. The V and J ends lost 4 bases and 7 bases, in that order; junction bases with no gene match: 5. Germline V gene data show CDR1 as SGHTA and CDR2 as FQGNSA. In DNA form, the CDR3 reads TGTGCCAGCAGCTCCCAGGGGGCAGGTGGCTACACCTTC. This translates into CASSSQGAGGYTF. Together with reference TRBV7-2 and TRBJ1-2, the CDR3 gives the full variable domain: GAGVSQSPSNKVTEKGKDVELRCDPISGHTALYWYRQSLGQGLEFLIYFQGNSAPDKSGLPSDRFSAERTGGSVSTLTIQRTQQEDSAVYLCASSSQGAGGYTFGSGTRLTVV.

This clone was found a few times. This chain links TRBV4-3 with TRBJ2-6; D is uncertain. Trimming cost V 4 bases and J 4 bases, with 5 bases left between them. The CDR3 loop spans 13 amino acids. Looked up from germline, CDR1 is LGHNA and CDR2 is YSLEER. CDR3 region: CASSPAGANVLTF. Written as DNA, the CDR3 is TGCGCCAGCAGCCCAGCGGGGGCCAACGTCCTGACTTTC.

The rearrangement links TRBV21-1 to TRBJ2-5; the D call TRBD2 from the table was never checked on the DNA. The assigned J gene may be wrong: the sequence end matches TRBJ2-7 better. TRBV21-1 has pseudogene status. The CDR3 consists of 17 residues. The CDR3 loop reads CASSKEDGRGNQYEQYF. In nucleotides, the CDR3 is TGTGCCAGCAGCAAGGAAGATGGGCGGGGGAATCAATACGAGCAGTACTTC.

The rearrangement uses TRBV6-5 and TRBJ1-1; D is unclear. The V gene lost 4 bases and the J gene lost 6 bases, with 9 bases spanning the gap. Germline V CDR1 and CDR2: MNHEY, SVGAGI. CDR3 length equals 12 residues. CDR3 residues: CASSSPGSEAFF. The CDR3 coding sequence is TGTGCCAGCAGTTCGCCGGGATCTGAAGCTTTCTTT.

Many counts were recorded for this clone. J is TRBJ1-5 and V is TRBV15; a weak D match, TRBD1 (5 bases). The CDR3 is made up of 14 amino acids. The germline V and J ends were trimmed by 3 bases and 14 bases, with 20 bases remaining between them. Germline CDR1 reads LNHNV; CDR2 reads YYDKDF (reference sequence). The CDR3 loop is CATSSPPKRDSEHF. The CDR3 coding sequence is TGTGCCACCAGCAGTCCCCCCAAACGAGACAGCGAGCATTTT.